This T cell receptor beta chain is drawn from a study of blood T cell repertoires in COVID-19 (dated by TCRdb to 2019 to 2021). Background on the whole study: Samples from collaborators originated in the United States, Italy and Spain and spanned both the acute and convalescent phases of COVID-19. The prospective study material was composed of cDNA or gDNA derived from T cells, B-cell-depleted T cells, or PBMCs. Deeply sampled blood TCRbeta repertoires from subjects exposed to, actively infected with, or recovered from COVID-19 were included in the dataset. The repertoires were released in a freely available public database intended as a resource for research on the immune response to SARS-CoV-2. The samples were drawn from the first 160 participants of the ongoing ImmuneRACE study and from 950 to 1,500 subjects provided by 6 global collaborators. Nearly every sample came with metadata listing a de-identified subject ID, COVID-19 status, age in years and sex. Where available, HLA class I and class II types were taken from metadata supplied by the sample provider and were not determined by assay-based typing. Overall results and qualifications from the work: The amount of clinical and demographic metadata varied by source and participant and was provided uncurated.

TCRbeta CDR3 regions were amplified from genomic DNA using the immunoSEQ Assay, a bias-controlled multiplex PCR. In the paper's pipeline: Within the assay, amplification of reference gene primers was used to estimate how many nucleated cells each sample contained. To quantify the absolute abundance of each unique TCRbeta CDR3 rearrangement, sequence reads were collapsed and filtered. For each sample, productive Simpson clonality was calculated as the square root of Simpson's diversity index across productive rearrangements. TCRdb provides this immuneACCESS table in a form limited to in-frame rearrangements. Some clones are lacking; in checked studies, under half of them reflect an unresolved V gene, and why the rest are absent is not known. From that table come the V and J calls and clone size; the DNA was used to work out D and trimming. This sample has about 410,000 clones in its table, and approximately 91% of those were observed once. The ten biggest clones cover roughly 1.4% of the sample.

Including cysteine and phenylalanine, the CDR3 has 12 amino acids. The entry retains the CDR3 DNA only, 36 bases that are in frame from base 1. V and J lose 1 base and 7 bases, and a span of 6 bases separates them. For CDR1 and CDR2, the germline V gene lists SGDLS and YYNGEE. In Seattle, one collaborating source enrolled patients while the infection was active and tracked those patients longitudinally over the course of disease. The collaborating institutions used their own protocols to collect whole blood in K2EDTA tubes. For TCRbeta analysis, collaborators shipped samples as frozen whole blood, isolated PBMCs, or DNA extracted from either of those sample types. With respect to this clone: It lacks a known antigen. No base-level quality is on record; no much larger clone is a single base apart.

Sequencing input: peripheral blood. This receptor was identified in a woman aged 40 to 49 with COVID-19, enrolled during active disease. This sequence uses TRBV9 and TRBJ2-1, with the D gene call left open. The nucleotide sequence reads TGTGCCAGCAGCGTATCCACTAATGAGCAGTTCTTC. Translated, it reads CASSVSTNEQFF.